This TCR beta chain comes out of a study of vaccination and CD4 T cells after COVID-19. Germline V lookup: CDR1 MNHEY, CDR2 SVGEGT. This CDR3 has 18 amino acids. J lost 0 bases, V lost 5 bases, and 8 bases had no gene match. Treatment noted: roughly 10-day PBMC culture with coronavirus spike peptide pools or control peptides (ViraFEST assay). ViraFEST enlarged antigen-specific T cell populations with peptide pools and afterwards sequenced TCRs. Once cultured less than 11 days, CD4+ T cells underwent isolation by negative selection. Comments on this clonotype: Antigen unknown.

The study, taken as a whole, reports: Median SARS-CoV-2-reactive clonotype numbers went from 21 to 38; this increase was not significant.

An Oncomine TCR Beta short-read assay was used to sequence the DNA from cultured CD4+ T cells. TCRdb independently ran MiXCR on the PCR reads; one entry per CDR3 protein. The sample holds 12,000 to 15,000 distinct CDR3 sequences, 34% seen once. This chain connects TRBV6-2 or TRBV6-3 to TRBJ2-4; 12 bases line up with TRBD2. This receptor was taken from a human donor with COVID-19. Input material: cultured CD4+ T cells from blood. The CDR3 spells CASSILAGGSLAKNIQYF. The CDR3 bases are TGTGCCAGCAGTATACTAGCGGGGGGCTCACTAGCCAAAAACATTCAGTACTTC.